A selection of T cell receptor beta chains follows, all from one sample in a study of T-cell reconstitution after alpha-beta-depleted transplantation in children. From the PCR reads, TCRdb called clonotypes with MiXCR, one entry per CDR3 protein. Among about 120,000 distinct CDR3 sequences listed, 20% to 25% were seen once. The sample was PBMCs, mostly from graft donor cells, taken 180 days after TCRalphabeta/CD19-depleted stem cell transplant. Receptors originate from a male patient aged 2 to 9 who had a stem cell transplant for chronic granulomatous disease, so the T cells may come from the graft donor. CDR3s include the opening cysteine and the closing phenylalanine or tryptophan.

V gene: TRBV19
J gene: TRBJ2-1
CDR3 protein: CASSTRERVQFF

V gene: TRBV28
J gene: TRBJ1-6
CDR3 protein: CASSFRGTAGMPLHF

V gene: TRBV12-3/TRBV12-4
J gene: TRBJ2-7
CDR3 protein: CASSTKWTFYSYEQYF

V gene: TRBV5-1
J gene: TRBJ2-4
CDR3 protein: CASSLGGENIQYF

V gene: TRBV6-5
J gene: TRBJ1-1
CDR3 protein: CASSYGTGGVAFF

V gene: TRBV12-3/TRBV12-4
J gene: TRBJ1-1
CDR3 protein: CASSARGTEAFF

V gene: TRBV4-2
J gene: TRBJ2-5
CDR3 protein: CASSQSSSEQETQYF

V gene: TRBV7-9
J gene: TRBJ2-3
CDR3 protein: CASSLILAGRSPDTQYF

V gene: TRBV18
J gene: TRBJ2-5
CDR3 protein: CASSPDTYPGETQYF

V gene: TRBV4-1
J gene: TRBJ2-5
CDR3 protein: CASSHGEETQYF

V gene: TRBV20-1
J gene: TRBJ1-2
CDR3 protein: CSASDRGVNYGYTF

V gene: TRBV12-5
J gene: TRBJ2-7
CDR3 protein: CASGTNYEQYF

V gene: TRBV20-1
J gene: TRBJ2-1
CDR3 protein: CSARVGQGWTSEREQFF

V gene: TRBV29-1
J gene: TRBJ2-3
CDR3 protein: CSVEDLVTSGRDTQYF

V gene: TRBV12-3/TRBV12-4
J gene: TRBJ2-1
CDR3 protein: CASSLALMGHNEQFF

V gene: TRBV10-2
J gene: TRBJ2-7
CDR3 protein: CASSESGQGYEQYF

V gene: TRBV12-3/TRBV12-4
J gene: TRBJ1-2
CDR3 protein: CASSFDRGYGYTF

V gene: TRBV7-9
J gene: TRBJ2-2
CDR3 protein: CASSLSAGDTGELFF

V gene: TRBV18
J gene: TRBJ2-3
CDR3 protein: CASSPGQYTDTQYF

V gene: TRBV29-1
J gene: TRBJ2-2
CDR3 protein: CSVLERATGELFF

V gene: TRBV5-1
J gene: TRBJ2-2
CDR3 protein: CASSIISGRYTGELFF

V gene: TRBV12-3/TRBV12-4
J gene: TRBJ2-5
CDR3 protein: CASSDRGTSVQETQYF

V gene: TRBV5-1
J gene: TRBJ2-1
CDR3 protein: CASSFTSGRSEQFF

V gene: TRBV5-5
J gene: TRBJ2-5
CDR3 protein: CASSPAVETQYF

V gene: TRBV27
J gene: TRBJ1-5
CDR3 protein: CASRDRDSNQPQHF

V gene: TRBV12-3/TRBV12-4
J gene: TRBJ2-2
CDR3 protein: CATRQGAGTGELFF

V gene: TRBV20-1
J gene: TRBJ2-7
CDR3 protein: CSARRGPLSYEQYF

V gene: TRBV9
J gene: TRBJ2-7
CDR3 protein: CASSLPVGFYEQYF

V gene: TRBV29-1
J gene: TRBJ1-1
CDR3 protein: CSVDPGGTEAFF

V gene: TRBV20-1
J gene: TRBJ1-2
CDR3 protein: CSARNSRQAYGYTF

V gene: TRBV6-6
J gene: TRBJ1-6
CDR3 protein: CASSSGGVSPLHF

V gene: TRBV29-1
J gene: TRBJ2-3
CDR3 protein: CSVEKGPDTQYF

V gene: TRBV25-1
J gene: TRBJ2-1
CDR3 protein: CASSPRNTYNEQFF

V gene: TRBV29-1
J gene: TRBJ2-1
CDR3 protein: CSVERGGNSYNEQFF

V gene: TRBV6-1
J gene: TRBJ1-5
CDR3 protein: CASRRGQHSNQPQHF

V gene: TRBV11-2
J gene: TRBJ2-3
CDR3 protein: CASSLEKLAGILDTQYF

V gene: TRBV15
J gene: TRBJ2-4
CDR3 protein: CATSSGTGAAKNIQYF

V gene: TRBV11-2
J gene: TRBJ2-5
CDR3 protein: CASSLRAGLAGTQETQYF

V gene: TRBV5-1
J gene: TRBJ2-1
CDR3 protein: CASSPGLFDNEQFF

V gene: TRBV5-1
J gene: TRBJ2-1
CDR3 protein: CASSQTSGSIDEQFF

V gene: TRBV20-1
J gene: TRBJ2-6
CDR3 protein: CSASLAGETGANVLTF

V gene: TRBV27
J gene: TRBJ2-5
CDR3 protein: CASRLKGRGQETQYF

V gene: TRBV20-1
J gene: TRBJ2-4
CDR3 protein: CRALRGSSENIQYF

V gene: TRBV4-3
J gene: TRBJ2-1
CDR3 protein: CASSLDSSYNEQFF

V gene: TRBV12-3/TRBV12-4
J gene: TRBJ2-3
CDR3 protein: CASSLGSMHDTQYF

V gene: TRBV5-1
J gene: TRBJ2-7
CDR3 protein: CASSLVGGHEQYF

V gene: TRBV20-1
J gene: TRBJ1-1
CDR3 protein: CSAARAGNTEAFF

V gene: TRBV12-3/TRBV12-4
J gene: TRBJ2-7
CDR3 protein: CASSVISGTEQYF

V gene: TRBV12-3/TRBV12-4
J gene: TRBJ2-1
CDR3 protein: CASSPGTSGVQELNEQFF

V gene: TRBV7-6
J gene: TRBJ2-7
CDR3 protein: CASSLTAYEQYF

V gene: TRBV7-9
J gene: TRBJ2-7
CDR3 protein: CASSLADGGGAYEQYF

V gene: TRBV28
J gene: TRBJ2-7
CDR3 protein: CASNGAGRREQYF

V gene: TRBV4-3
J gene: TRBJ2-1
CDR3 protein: CASSHDGQVRSLSYNEQFF

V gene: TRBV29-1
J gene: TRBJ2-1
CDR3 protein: CSVDTSGIRNEQFF

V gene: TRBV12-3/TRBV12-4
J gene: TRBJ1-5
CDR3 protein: CAFSLALMGSSYSNQPQHF

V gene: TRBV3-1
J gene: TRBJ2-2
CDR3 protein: CASSQVGLGREYTGELFF